What follows are 15 T cell receptor beta chains derived from one specimen sequenced in a study of Ad26.COV2.S vaccination and SARS-CoV-2 variants. Treatment specified: approximately 18 received Ad26.COV2.S at low or high dose, single or two shots; five or six received placebo; per-sample allocation not given. The samples were gathered on day 63 after the first injection of vaccine or placebo. TCRdb's copy holds only in-frame clones and misses some; the assay was immunoSEQ multiplex PCR. Of hundreds of thousands of clones in the sample, over 75% are singletons; the top ten hold over 2.5%. This material consisted of peripheral blood, taken in a trial of Ad26.COV2.S vaccine versus placebo. These receptors came from a person between 18 and 60 years old who received the Ad26.COV2.S COVID-19 vaccine or a placebo.

The chain uses TRBV12-3 or TRBV12-4 and TRBJ2-3; the D is unclear. V was trimmed by 5 bases and J by 6 bases, leaving 9 bases between them. The length of the CDR3 is 12 residues. The CDR3 DNA follows: TGTGCCAGCAGTATCCCTTTCGATACGCAGTATTTT. Protein: CASSIPFDTQYF.

This clone was recorded only once. V gene TRBV2 combines with J gene TRBJ2-7; maybe TRBD2 (7 bases). Trimming pared 4 bases from V and 3 bases from J, leaving 19 bases between. This CDR3 region has 16 residues. Germline CDR1 and CDR2: SNHLY and FYNNEI. CDR3 residues: CASSGFRLGGLYEQYF. CDR3 DNA: TGTGCCAGCAGTGGGTTTCGGCTCGGGGGGCTCTACGAGCAGTACTTC.

The chain recombines TRBV15 with TRBJ1-5, with D unresolved. The germline V and J ends were trimmed by 1 base and 7 bases, with 11 bases remaining between them. This CDR3 spans 14 amino acids. Germline V lookup: CDR1 LNHNV, CDR2 YYDKDF (reference sequence). DNA for the CDR3: TGTGCCACCAGCAGAGCGGGAGGGTACCAGCCCCAGCATTTT. Translation: CATSRAGGYQPQHF.

The rearrangement uses TRBV5-6 and TRBJ1-1, with a possible D match to TRBD1 (5 bases). Trimming cost V 6 bases and J 0 bases, with 12 bases left between them. Germline values: CDR1 SGHDT, CDR2 YYEEEE. CDR3 length: 14 amino acids. CDR3 region: CASTKGNLNTEAFF. CDR3 in DNA: TGTGCCAGCACCAAGGGGAACCTGAACACTGAAGCTTTCTTT.

V usage is TRBV7-9 and J usage is TRBJ1-5, with unresolved D. This CDR3 has 14 amino acids. Deletions cut 1 base from V and 2 bases from J, with 6 bases between. CDR1 is SEHNR, CDR2 FQNEAQ, per germline (reference sequence). This CDR3 reads CASSLDGRNQPQHF. The CDR3 nucleotides are TGTGCCAGCAGCTTAGATGGCCGCAATCAGCCCCAGCATTTT.

V and J are TRBV25-1 and TRBJ1-2; weak D call: TRBD1 (6 bases). Germline V CDR1 and CDR2: MGHDK, SYGVNS. The CDR3 loop spans 13 amino acids. Trimming stripped 3 bases from V and 4 bases from J, with 9 bases between. The CDR3, as DNA: TGTGCCAGCAGTGATGGGACAATCTATGGCTACACCTTC. Its translation: CASSDGTIYGYTF.

The chain links TRBV3-1 (or the pseudogene TRBV3-2) to TRBJ2-7; tentative D call: TRBD2 (6 bases). V lost 5 bases, J lost 0 bases, and 14 bases lay in between. The germline V gene encodes CDR1 LGHDT and CDR2 YNNKEL (reference sequence). The CDR3 length is 15 residues. The CDR3 here is CASSDRDSRSYEQYF. CDR3 sequence (DNA): TGTGCCAGCAGCGACCGGGACTCTCGCTCCTACGAGCAGTACTTC.

V is TRBV18 and J is TRBJ1-5, with D unclear. This CDR3 is 14 amino acids long. The V gene's germline CDR1 is KGHSH and CDR2 LQKENI. Trimming removed 2 bases at V and 0 bases at J, with 5 bases between. CDR3 in amino acids: CASSPANSNQPQHF. CDR3 coding DNA: TGTGCCAGCTCACCAGCTAATAGCAATCAGCCCCAGCATTTT.

This chain links TRBV18 with TRBJ1-2, with TRBD1 identical over 7 bases. V shed 2 bases and J 3 bases; nucleotides not matched to a gene: 6. The CDR3 spans 15 residues. Germline loops: CDR1 KGHSH, CDR2 LQKENI. CDR3 in DNA: TGTGCCAGCTCACCAGGGGCAGGGGGAGACTATGGCTACACCTTC. This encodes CASSPGAGGDYGYTF.

This sequence joins TRBV2 and TRBJ2-5, with 8 bases that match TRBD1. Germline CDR1 SNHLY, CDR2 FYNNEI. The CDR3 is 15 residues long. V was pared by 3 bases and J by 4 bases, with 7 bases of the junction left unmatched. CDR3 residues: CASSEAGGTVETQYF. The CDR3 nucleotides read TGTGCCAGCAGTGAGGCAGGGGGCACGGTAGAGACCCAGTACTTC.

The genes are TRBV6-1 and TRBJ2-7; TRBD1 agrees at 9 bases. The CDR3 extends over 16 amino acids. The germline V gene encodes CDR1 MNHNS and CDR2 SASEGT. J gave up 5 bases and V 3 bases, and 11 bases lay outside the gene matches. The CDR3 sequence: CASSDFVGTGSHEQYF. As DNA, the CDR3 is TGTGCCAGCAGTGATTTTGTCGGGACAGGGTCCCACGAGCAGTACTTC.

The V gene is TRBV7-9, the J gene TRBJ2-7, with a tentative D call TRBD2 (5 bases). With 4 bases removed from V and 2 bases from J, the gap between germline ends came to 9 bases. Germline CDR1 reads SEHNR; CDR2 reads FQNEAQ (reference sequence). This CDR3 is built from 13 residues. CDR3 bases: TGTGCCAGCAGCTACGGGATCCCCTACGAGCAGTACTTC. It encodes CASSYGIPYEQYF.

The chain joins TRBV5-1 to TRBJ2-2, with 14 positions matching TRBD2. CDR3 length: 16 residues. From germline, CDR1 is SGHRS and CDR2 YFSETQ. V lost 3 bases and J lost 6; bases outside the gene matches: 4. This CDR3 is CASSSGTSGRSGELFF. CDR3 nucleotide sequence: TGCGCCAGCAGCTCCGGGACTAGCGGGAGATCCGGGGAGCTGTTTTTT.

This chain links TRBV30 with TRBJ2-5; TRBD2 might be the D (5 bases). The CDR3 length is 15 residues. The germline V gene has CDR1 GTSNPN and CDR2 SVGIG (reference sequence). With 0 bases removed from V and 5 bases from J, the gap between germline ends came to 16 bases. The CDR3 spells CAWSVRVGVRETQYF. CDR3 coding DNA: TGTGCCTGGAGTGTACGGGTCGGGGTTCGGGAGACCCAGTACTTC.

V usage is TRBV6-5 and J usage is TRBJ2-5; 10 nucleotides match TRBD1. Losses at the gene ends were 6 bases for V and 5 bases for J; bases not matched to a gene: 6. Germline loops: CDR1 MNHEY, CDR2 SVGAGI. CDR3 length equals 14 residues. CDR3: CASSPTGGGETQYF. CDR3 sequence (DNA): TGTGCCAGCAGCCCGACAGGGGGCGGCGAGACCCAGTACTTC.